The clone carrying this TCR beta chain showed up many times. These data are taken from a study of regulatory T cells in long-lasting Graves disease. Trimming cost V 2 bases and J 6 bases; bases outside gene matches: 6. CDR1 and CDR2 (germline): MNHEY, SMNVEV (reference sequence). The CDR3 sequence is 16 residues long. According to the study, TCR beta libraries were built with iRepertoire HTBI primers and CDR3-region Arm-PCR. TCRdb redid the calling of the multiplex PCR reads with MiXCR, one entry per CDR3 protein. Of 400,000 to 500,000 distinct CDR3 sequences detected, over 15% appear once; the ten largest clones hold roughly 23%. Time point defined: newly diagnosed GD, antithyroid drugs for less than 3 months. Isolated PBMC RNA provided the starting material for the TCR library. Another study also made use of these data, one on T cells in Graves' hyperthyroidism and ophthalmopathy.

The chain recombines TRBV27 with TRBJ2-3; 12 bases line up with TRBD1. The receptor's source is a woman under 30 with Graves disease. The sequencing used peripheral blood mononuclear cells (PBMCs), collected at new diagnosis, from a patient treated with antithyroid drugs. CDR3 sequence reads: CASSLLGTGGFDTQYF. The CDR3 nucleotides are TGTGCCAGCAGTTTACTCGGGACAGGGGGCTTTGATACGCAGTATTTT.